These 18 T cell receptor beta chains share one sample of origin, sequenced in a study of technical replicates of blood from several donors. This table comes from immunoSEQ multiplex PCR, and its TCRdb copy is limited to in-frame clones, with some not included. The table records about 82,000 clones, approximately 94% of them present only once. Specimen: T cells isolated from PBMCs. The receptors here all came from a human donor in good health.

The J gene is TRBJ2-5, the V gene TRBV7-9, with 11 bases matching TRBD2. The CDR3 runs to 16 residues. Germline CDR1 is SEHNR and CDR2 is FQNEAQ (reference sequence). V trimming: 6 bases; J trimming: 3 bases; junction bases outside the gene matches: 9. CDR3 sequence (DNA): TGTGCCAGCAGTCCCGGGACTAGCGGAATAAAAGAGACCCAGTACTTC. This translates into CASSPGTSGIKETQYF.

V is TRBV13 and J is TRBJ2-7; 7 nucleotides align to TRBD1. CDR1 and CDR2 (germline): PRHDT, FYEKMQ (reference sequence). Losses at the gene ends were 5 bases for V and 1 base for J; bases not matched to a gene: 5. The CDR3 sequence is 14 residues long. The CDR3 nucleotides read TGTGCCAGCAGCAGTAAACAGGGGTCCTACGAGCAGTACTTC. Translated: CASSSKQGSYEQYF.

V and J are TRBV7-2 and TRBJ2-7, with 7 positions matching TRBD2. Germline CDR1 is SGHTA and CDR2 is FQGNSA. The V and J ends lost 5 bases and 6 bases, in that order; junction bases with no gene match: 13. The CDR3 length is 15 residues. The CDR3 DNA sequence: TGTGCCAGCAGCGCTGGGAGGACGGGGGGTTCCGAGCAGTACTTC. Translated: CASSAGRTGGSEQYF.

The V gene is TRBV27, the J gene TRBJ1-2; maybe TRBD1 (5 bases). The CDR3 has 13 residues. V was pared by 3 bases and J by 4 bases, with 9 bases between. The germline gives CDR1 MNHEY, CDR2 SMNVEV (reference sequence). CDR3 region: CASSFGGGYGYTF. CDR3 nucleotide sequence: TGTGCCAGCAGTTTCGGGGGGGGCTATGGCTACACCTTC.

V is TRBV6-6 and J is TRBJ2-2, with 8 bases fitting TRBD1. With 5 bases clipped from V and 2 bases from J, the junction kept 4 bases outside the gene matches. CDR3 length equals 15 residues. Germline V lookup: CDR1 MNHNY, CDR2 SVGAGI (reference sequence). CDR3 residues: CASSAGTGNTGELFF. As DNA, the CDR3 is TGTGCCAGCAGTGCCGGGACAGGTAACACCGGGGAGCTGTTTTTT.

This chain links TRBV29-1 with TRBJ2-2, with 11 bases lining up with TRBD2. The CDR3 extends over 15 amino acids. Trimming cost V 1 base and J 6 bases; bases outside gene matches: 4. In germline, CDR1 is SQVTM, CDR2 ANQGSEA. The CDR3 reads CSVEGLAGYAGELFF. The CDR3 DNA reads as TGCAGCGTTGAAGGACTAGCGGGATACGCCGGGGAGCTGTTTTTT.

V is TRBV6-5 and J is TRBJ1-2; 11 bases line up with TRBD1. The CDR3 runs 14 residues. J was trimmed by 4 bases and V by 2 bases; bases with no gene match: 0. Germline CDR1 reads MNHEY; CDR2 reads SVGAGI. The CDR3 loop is CASSYGTGGYGYTF. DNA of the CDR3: TGTGCCAGCAGTTACGGGACAGGGGGCTATGGCTACACCTTC.

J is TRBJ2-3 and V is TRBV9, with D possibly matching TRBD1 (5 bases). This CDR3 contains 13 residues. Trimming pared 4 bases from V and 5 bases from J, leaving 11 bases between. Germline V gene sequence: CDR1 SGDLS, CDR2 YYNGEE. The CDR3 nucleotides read TGTGCCAGCAGCCCCCCTCAGGGAGATACGCAGTATTTT. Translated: CASSPPQGDTQYF.

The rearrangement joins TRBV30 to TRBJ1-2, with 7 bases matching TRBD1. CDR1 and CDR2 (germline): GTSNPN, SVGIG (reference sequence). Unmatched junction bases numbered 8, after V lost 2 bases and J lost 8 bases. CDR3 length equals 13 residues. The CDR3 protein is CAWSHKGQTGYTF. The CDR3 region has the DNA TGTGCCTGGAGTCATAAGGGACAGACGGGCTACACCTTC.

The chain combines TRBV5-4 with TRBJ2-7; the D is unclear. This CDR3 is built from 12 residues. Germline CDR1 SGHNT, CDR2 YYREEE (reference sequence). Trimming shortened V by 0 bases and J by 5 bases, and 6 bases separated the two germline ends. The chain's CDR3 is CASSLDGNEQYF. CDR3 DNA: TGTGCCAGCAGCTTGGATGGCAACGAGCAGTACTTC.

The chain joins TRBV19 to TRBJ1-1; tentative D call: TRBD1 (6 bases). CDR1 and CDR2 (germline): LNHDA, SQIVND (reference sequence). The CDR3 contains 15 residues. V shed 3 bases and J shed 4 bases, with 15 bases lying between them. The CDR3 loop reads CASSISGVLGTEAFF. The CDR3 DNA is TGTGCCAGTAGTATTTCAGGGGTTCTAGGCACTGAAGCTTTCTTT. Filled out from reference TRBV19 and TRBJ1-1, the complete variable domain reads DGGITQSPKYLFRKEGQNVTLSCEQNLNHDAMYWYRQDPGQGLRLIYYSQIVNDFQKGDIAEGYSVSREKKESFPLTVTSAQKNPTAFYLCASSISGVLGTEAFFGQGTRLTVV.

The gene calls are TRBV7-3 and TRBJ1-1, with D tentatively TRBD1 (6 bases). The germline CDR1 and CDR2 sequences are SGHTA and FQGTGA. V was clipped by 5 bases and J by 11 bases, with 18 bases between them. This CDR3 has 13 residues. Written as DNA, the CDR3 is TGTGCCAGCAGCCCCCGGGACACTAAGAGGGCTTTCTTT. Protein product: CASSPRDTKRAFF.

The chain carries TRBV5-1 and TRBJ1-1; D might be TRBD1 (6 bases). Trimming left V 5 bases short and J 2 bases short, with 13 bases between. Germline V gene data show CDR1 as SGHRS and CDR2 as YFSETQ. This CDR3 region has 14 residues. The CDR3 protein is CASSTGQQNTEAFF. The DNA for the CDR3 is TGCGCCAGCAGTACAGGGCAACAAAACACTGAAGCTTTCTTT.

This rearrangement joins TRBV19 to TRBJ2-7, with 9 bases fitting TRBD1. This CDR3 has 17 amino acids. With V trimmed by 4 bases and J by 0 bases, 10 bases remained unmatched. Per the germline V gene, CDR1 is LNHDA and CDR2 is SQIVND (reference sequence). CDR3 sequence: CASSTTSPGQGSYEQYF. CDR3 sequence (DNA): TGTGCCAGTAGTACCACTTCCCCGGGACAGGGCTCCTACGAGCAGTACTTC.

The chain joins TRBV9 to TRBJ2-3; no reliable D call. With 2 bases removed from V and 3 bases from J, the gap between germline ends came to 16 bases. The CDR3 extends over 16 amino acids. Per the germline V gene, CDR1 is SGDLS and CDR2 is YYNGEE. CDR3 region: CASSVASSRETDTQYF. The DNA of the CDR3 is TGTGCCAGCAGCGTGGCCTCATCTAGAGAAACAGATACGCAGTATTTT.

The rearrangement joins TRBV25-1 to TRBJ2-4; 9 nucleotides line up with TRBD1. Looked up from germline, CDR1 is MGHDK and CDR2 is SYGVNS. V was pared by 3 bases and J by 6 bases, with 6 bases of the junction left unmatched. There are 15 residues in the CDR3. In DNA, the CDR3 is TGTGCCAGCAGTGACGGTCCGGGACAGGGAAACATTCAGTACTTC. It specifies CASSDGPGQGNIQYF.

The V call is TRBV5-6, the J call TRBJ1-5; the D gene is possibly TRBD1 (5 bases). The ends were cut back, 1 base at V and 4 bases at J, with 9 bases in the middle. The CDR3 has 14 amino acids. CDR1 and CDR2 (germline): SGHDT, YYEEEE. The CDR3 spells CASSLKGYNQPQHF. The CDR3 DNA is TGTGCCAGCAGCTTGAAGGGGTATAATCAGCCCCAGCATTTT.

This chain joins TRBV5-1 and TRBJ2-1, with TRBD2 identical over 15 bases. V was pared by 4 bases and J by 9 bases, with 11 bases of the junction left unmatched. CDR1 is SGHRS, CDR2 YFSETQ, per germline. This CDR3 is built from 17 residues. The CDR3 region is CASSTTGLAGGSSEQFF. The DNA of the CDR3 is TGCGCCAGCAGCACCACAGGACTAGCGGGAGGGAGTAGTGAGCAGTTCTTC. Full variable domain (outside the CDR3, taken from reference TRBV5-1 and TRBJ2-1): KAGVTQTPRYLIKTRGQQVTLSCSPISGHRSVSWYQQTPGQGLQFLFEYFSETQRNKGNFPGRFSGRQFSNSRSEMNVSTLELGDSALYLCASSTTGLAGGSSEQFFGPGTRLTVL.